This paragraph covers one TCR beta chain sequence. In the source study's methods: From reference gene primer amplification, estimates of nucleated cell counts were derived. Sequencing was performed with immunoSEQ multiplex PCR; in TCRdb, only in-frame clones are kept and a portion is missing. V and J calls and clone size are copied from that table; D and trimming were computed from the DNA. The sample shows some 270,000 clones, roughly 86% of them seen only once. This specimen belongs to a study of blood T cell repertoires in COVID-19. Whole-study context: Researchers got acute and convalescent COVID-19 samples from the United States, Italy and Spain. T cells, B-cell-depleted T cells, or PBMCs supplied cDNA or gDNA.

V shed 0 bases, J shed 7 bases, and the junction held 7 bases outside the gene matches. The CDR3 has 15 residues. Germline V lookup: CDR1 SGHDT, CDR2 YYEEEE. This receptor was obtained from a woman aged 55-69 years who had recovered from COVID-19. V gene TRBV5-6 combines with J gene TRBJ2-7, with TRBD2 matching 10 bases. Sequencing was performed on peripheral blood. The CDR3 loop is CASSLGAGGPGEQYF. The CDR3 DNA reads as TGTGCCAGCAGCTTGGGAGCGGGGGGGCCGGGAGAGCAGTACTTC. The whole variable domain, remainder taken from reference TRBV5-6 and TRBJ2-7, is DAGVTQSPTHLIKTRGQQVTLRCSPKSGHDTVSWYQQALGQGPQFIFQYYEEEERQRGNFPDRFSGHQFPNYSSELNVNALLLGDSALYLCASSLGAGGPGEQYFGPGTRLTVT.